A selection of T cell receptor beta chains follows, all from one sample in a study of blood T cells in healthy people across ages. TCRdb called the 5' RACE reads again in MiXCR, with one record for every CDR3 protein. This sample carries about 1.5 million distinct CDR3 sequences, approximately 40% of them seen once, and the ten largest clones take approximately 7.9%. The sample consisted of blood. Receptor source: a woman younger than 30 in good health. Each CDR3 is given with its conserved first and last residue. A D gene is named only where the DNA matches it firmly. Rows may omit the clone size; those that give it use once, few, many or a size class.

J gene | V gene | clone size | D gene | CDR3 length | CDR3 DNA | CDR3 protein
TRBJ2-5 | TRBV4-2 | medium-sized | TRBD2 | 15 | TGTGCCAGCAGCCCGTTAGCGGGGACCCAAGAGACCCAGTACTTC | CASSPLAGTQETQYF
TRBJ2-1 | TRBV3-1 | NA | TRBD2 | 20 | TGTGCCAGCAGCCAAGATCAAGGGCTAGCGGGGGCCCTCACCTACAATGAGCAGTTCTTC | CASSQDQGLAGALTYNEQFF
TRBJ1-1 | TRBV7-3 | NA | TRBD1 | 15 | TGTGCCAGCAGCCAAAACAGGGGAGGGTACACTGAAGCTTTCTTT | CASSQNRGGYTEAFF
TRBJ2-7 | TRBV7-9 | NA | TRBD2 | 15 | TGTGCCAGCAGCAGTAGCGGGGTTACCCCTGGTGAGCAGTACTTC | CASSSSGVTPGEQYF
TRBJ2-6 | TRBV7-6 | NA | NA | 14 | TGTGCCAGCAGCCCCATCGCTGGGGCCAACGTCCTGACTTTC | CASSPIAGANVLTF
TRBJ2-3 | TRBV21-1 | few | NA | 17 | TGTGCCAGCAGCAAAGAGGCTGAAAACAGGGTTTCGGATACGCAGTATTTT | CASSKEAENRVSDTQYF
TRBJ1-6 | TRBV28 | NA | NA | 14 | TGTGCCAGCGTATACAGGGTTCGTAATTCACCCCTCCACTTT | CASVYRVRNSPLHF
TRBJ2-5 | TRBV2 | NA | TRBD1 | 16 | TGTGCCAGCACTCGTGAAGGAAACAGGGGACAAGAGACCCAGTACTTC | CASTREGNRGQETQYF
TRBJ2-7 | TRBV7-9 | NA | NA | 13 | TGTGCCAGCGGAACAGGGCCCGAGGCCGAGCAGTACTTC | CASGTGPEAEQYF
TRBJ2-6 | TRBV20-1 | few | NA | 15 | TGCAGTGCAAGCGAACACGGCTCTGGGGCCAACGTCCTGACTTTC | CSASEHGSGANVLTF
TRBJ2-7 | TRBV6-1 | NA | TRBD1 | 13 | TGTGCCAGCAGAAGACAGGGTGTCCACGAGCAGTACTTC | CASRRQGVHEQYF
TRBJ2-2 | TRBV3-1 | few | NA | 15 | TGTGCCAGCAGCCCTGCGGGTAGGACCACCGGGGAGCTGTTTTTT | CASSPAGRTTGELFF
TRBJ2-7 | TRBV4-2 | once | TRBD2 | 16 | TGTGCCAGCAGCCAAGATGGAGCGGGAACCTACAATGAGCAGTACTTC | CASSQDGAGTYNEQYF
TRBJ2-7 | TRBV20-1 | NA | TRBD2 | 15 | TGCAGTGCTAGAGATAGCCTAGCGGACTACAATGAGCAGTACTTC | CSARDSLADYNEQYF
TRBJ1-2 | TRBV5-5 | few | NA | 14 | TGTGCCAGCAGCTTGAAGTCCTCCAGCTATGGCTACACCTTC | CASSLKSSSYGYTF
TRBJ2-7 | TRBV10-3 | NA | NA | 11 | TGTGCCATCTTGACCTCCTACGAGCAGTACTTC | CAILTSYEQYF
TRBJ2-3 | TRBV12-3/TRBV12-4 | NA | TRBD1 | 15 | TGTGCCAGCAGCCCCGGGACAGACTGGTCAGATACGCAGTATTTT | CASSPGTDWSDTQYF
TRBJ2-5 | TRBV21-1 | NA | NA | 16 | TGTGCCAGCAGCGCCCCGACTAGCGGGAGGGCTAATGAGCAGTACTTC | CASSAPTSGRANEQYF
TRBJ2-1 | TRBV3-1 | NA | TRBD1 | 15 | TGTGCCAGCAGCCAAGAGCGGACAGGGGACAATGAGCAGTTCTTC | CASSQERTGDNEQFF
TRBJ2-1 | TRBV28 | NA | NA | 19 | TGTGCCAGCAGTTTATCCAGGGGTCCCCTAGCCCGTAATTACAATGAGCAGTTCTTC | CASSLSRGPLARNYNEQFF
TRBJ2-7 | TRBV24-1 | few | NA | 14 | TGTGCCACCAGTGAGCCGGGAGAGGACTACGAGCAGTACTTC | CATSEPGEDYEQYF
TRBJ2-3 | TRBV6-5 | few | NA | 11 | TGTGCCAGCTCAAAAGGGCATACGCAGTATTTT | CASSKGHTQYF
TRBJ2-3 | TRBV20-1 | few | TRBD1 | 13 | TGCAGTGCGCGGCAGGGGGCAACAGATACGCAGTATTTT | CSARQGATDTQYF
TRBJ2-5 | TRBV7-3 | few | NA | 16 | TGTGCCAGCAGCTTAAGGTCGGGGAGCGGCCAAGAGACCCAGTACTTC | CASSLRSGSGQETQYF
TRBJ2-1 | TRBV5-1 | NA | NA | 15 | TGCGCCAGCAGCTTGGCGATGAGTATGAGCAATGAGCAGTTCTTC | CASSLAMSMSNEQFF
TRBJ2-3 | TRBV20-1 | many | NA | 11 | TGCAGTGCTGGCCCTAAGGATACGCAGTATTTT | CSAGPKDTQYF
TRBJ2-3 | TRBV6-2/TRBV6-3 | NA | NA | 15 | TGTGCCAGCAGCCGGTGGGGGTCAAACACAGATACGCAGTATTTT | CASSRWGSNTDTQYF
TRBJ2-7 | TRBV12-3/TRBV12-4 | few | TRBD2 | 15 | TGTGCCAGCACCCGGCTAGCGGGGGGGAGGTACGAGCAGTACTTC | CASTRLAGGRYEQYF
TRBJ2-7 | TRBV20-1 | NA | NA | 15 | TGCAGTGCTCCCCAACGGGTTGTTCCAGACTACGAGCAGTACTTC | CSAPQRVVPDYEQYF
TRBJ2-3 | TRBV4-1 | NA | TRBD2 | 16 | TGCGCCAGCAGCCAAAGGGCTAGCGGTAGCACAGATACGCAGTATTTT | CASSQRASGSTDTQYF